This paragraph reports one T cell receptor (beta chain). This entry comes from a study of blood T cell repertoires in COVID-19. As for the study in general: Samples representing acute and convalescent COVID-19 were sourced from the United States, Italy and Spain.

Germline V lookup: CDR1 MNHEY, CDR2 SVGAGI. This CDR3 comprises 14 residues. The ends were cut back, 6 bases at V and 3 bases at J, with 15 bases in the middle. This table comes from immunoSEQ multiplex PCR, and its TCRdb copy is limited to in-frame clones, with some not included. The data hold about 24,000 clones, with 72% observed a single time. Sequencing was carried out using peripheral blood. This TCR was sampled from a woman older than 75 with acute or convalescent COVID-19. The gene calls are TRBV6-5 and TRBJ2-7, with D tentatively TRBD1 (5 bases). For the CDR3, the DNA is TGTGCCAGCAGCCGACTTCACGACAGCTACGAGCAGTACTTC. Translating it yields CASSRLHDSYEQYF.